This T cell receptor (beta chain) was observed in a study of beta chain features in type 1 diabetes. Overall study findings and caveats: TCRB CDR3s from Type 1 diabetes patients were moderately but significantly shorter in all four CD4+ subsets. Within patients, naive, central memory and Treg TCRB repertoires seemed more similar than within healthy donors. Whatever favoring of shorter templates PCR might show would apply equally to patients and controls.

Using CD45RO/CCR7/CD25/CD127/CD95/CD27, CD4+ naive, central memory, regulatory and stem cell-like memory cells were sorted. The whole isolated RNA underwent reverse transcription, so sequencing captured expressed TCRB transcripts. Data came from immunoSEQ multiplex PCR; TCRdb stores just in-frame clones and leaves some out. The repertoire holds 350,000 to 450,000 clones, about 15% seen once, with roughly 0.019% in the top ten. This clone was seen a few times. The antigen remains unidentified. The CDR3 is made up of 14 amino acids. The germline CDR1 and CDR2 sequences are KGHSH and LQKENI. V gave up 7 bases and J gave up 4 bases; unmatched junction bases: 6.

The V gene is TRBV18, the J gene TRBJ2-1; 8 bases fit TRBD2. The source is a woman between 18 and 30 years old in good health. The specimen was naive CD4+ T cells from blood. The CDR3 loop reads CASYPGLVYNEQFF. CDR3 in DNA: TGTGCCAGCTACCCGGGACTAGTATACAATGAGCAGTTCTTC.